These T cell receptor beta chains were read from a single sample in a study of T cell changes during pregnancy in multiple sclerosis. Using immunoSEQ multiplex PCR, the repertoire was profiled, and TCRdb retains in-frame clones only, with some absent. The top ten hold around 1.2% of the sample, which has some 97,000 clones, 85% to 95% seen once. This specimen was peripheral blood, taken in the second trimester of pregnancy. All receptors come from a female donor with multiple sclerosis, enrolled in a pregnancy study. CDR3s include the opening cysteine and the closing phenylalanine or tryptophan. D genes are given only for firm matches.

J: TRBJ2-7; V: TRBV7-3; D: TRBD1; CDR3: CASSLAGTADYEQYF; DNA: TGTGCCAGCAGCCTCGCCGGGACAGCCGATTACGAGCAGTACTTC
J: TRBJ1-2; V: TRBV27; D: NA; CDR3: CASRGIGVYGYTF; DNA: TGTGCCAGCAGGGGGATAGGGGTCTATGGCTACACCTTC
J: TRBJ2-1; V: TRBV11-2; D: NA; CDR3: CASSLAGLRLNEQFF; DNA: TGTGCCAGCAGCTTAGCAGGGTTGAGGCTCAATGAGCAGTTCTTC
J: TRBJ1-5; V: TRBV9; D: TRBD1; CDR3: CASSAGQGGQPQHF; DNA: TGTGCCAGCAGCGCTGGACAGGGAGGTCAGCCCCAGCATTTT
J: TRBJ1-6; V: TRBV30; D: NA; CDR3: CACSGVESYNSPLHF; DNA: TGTGCCTGCTCCGGGGTGGAATCCTATAATTCACCCCTCCACTTT
J: TRBJ1-1; V: TRBV6-5; D: NA; CDR3: CASSYEAVGFTEAFF; DNA: TGTGCCAGCAGTTATGAGGCTGTGGGTTTCACTGAAGCTTTCTTT
J: TRBJ1-2; V: TRBV7-8; D: NA; CDR3: CASSSGLYYGYTF; DNA: TGTGCCAGCAGCTCGGGACTGTACTATGGCTACACCTTC
J: TRBJ1-1; V: TRBV10-2; D: NA; CDR3: CASSPGHHTEAFF; DNA: TGCGCCAGTTCACCGGGACACCACACTGAAGCTTTCTTT
J: TRBJ2-3; V: TRBV13; D: TRBD2; CDR3: CASSFRTSGGTTDTQYF; DNA: TGTGCCAGCAGCTTCAGGACTAGCGGGGGGACCACAGATACGCAGTATTTT
J: TRBJ2-1; V: TRBV5-4; D: TRBD2; CDR3: CASSLAGGSGITYNEQFF; DNA: TGTGCCAGCAGCTTGGCCGGCGGTAGCGGGATAACCTACAATGAGCAGTTCTTC
J: TRBJ1-1; V: TRBV19; D: NA; CDR3: CASNFQGYTEAFF; DNA: TGTGCCAGTAATTTCCAGGGGTACACTGAAGCTTTCTTT
J: TRBJ1-6; V: TRBV10-3; D: NA; CDR3: CAISEETYSPLHF; DNA: TGTGCCATCAGTGAGGAGACTTACTCACCCCTCCACTTT
J: TRBJ1-4; V: TRBV19; D: TRBD1; CDR3: CASAYRGRGEKLFF; DNA: TGTGCCAGCGCATACAGGGGAAGGGGAGAAAAACTGTTTTTT
J: TRBJ2-7; V: TRBV5-1; D: NA; CDR3: CASSPMTSYEQYF; DNA: TGCGCCAGCAGCCCGATGACTAGCTACGAGCAGTACTTC